Below are 32 T cell receptor beta chains sequenced from a single sample in a study of blood T cells in healthy people across ages (dated by TCRdb to between 2014 and 2017). Library creation used 5' RACE. The sequencing machine was an Illumina HiSeq 2500. The second PCR ran for roughly 7 to 11 cycles and used a J-beta primer mix along with a sample-barcoded 5' primer. In-frame beta chains were kept once TCRdb had trimmed the public reads at Q25 with fastp and called clones with MiXCR. Merged by CDR3 protein, the rows form single entries marked with the most common genes and DNA. In all, the sample holds hundreds of thousands of distinct CDR3 sequences, and approximately 52% of those were seen once. The ten largest make up about 13% of the sample. Material for sequencing was blood. The receptor set was obtained from a woman older than 75 in good health.

This rearrangement joins TRBV24-1 to TRBJ2-1, with TRBD2 identical over 11 bases. Trimming took 4 bases from V and 2 from J; bases not matched to a gene: 3. The CDR3 covers 16 residues. The germline V gene has CDR1 KGHDR and CDR2 SFDVKD. The CDR3, as DNA: TGTGCCACCAGTGACCCTAGCGGGGGGACCTACAATGAGCAGTTCTTC. This gives the protein CATSDPSGGTYNEQFF.

This clonotype was recorded many times. This rearrangement joins TRBV29-1 to TRBJ2-1; 9 bases fit TRBD2. The junction had 13 bases not matched to a gene; V was cut back by 5 bases and J by 8 bases. The CDR3 spans 15 residues. Germline values: CDR1 SQVTM, CDR2 ANQGSEA. The CDR3 region is CSVRLADPRRDEQFF. CDR3 nucleotides: TGCAGCGTTCGACTAGCGGACCCTCGGCGGGATGAGCAGTTCTTC.

The sample holds a few counts of this clonotype. The rearrangement joins TRBV2 to TRBJ1-1, with D hard to call. Germline loops: CDR1 SNHLY, CDR2 FYNNEI. CDR3 length equals 13 residues. Trimming left V 7 bases short and J 1 base short, with 10 bases between. This chain's CDR3 is CASTWTANTEAFF. Here the CDR3 DNA reads TGTGCCAGCACCTGGACGGCGAACACTGAAGCTTTCTTT. Supplemented by reference TRBV2 and TRBJ1-1, the full variable domain reads EPEVTQTPSHQVTQMGQEVILRCVPISNHLYFYWYRQILGQKVEFLVSFYNNEISEKSEIFDDQFSVERPDGSNFTLKIRSTKLEDSAMYFCASTWTANTEAFFGQGTRLTVV.

A word on this clonotype: It may be a read error: a sequence one base away is much more abundant. The chain recombines TRBV28 with TRBJ2-5; 7 nucleotides agree with TRBD2. Germline V gene sequence: CDR1 MDHEN, CDR2 SYDVKM. With V trimmed by 5 bases and J by 3 bases, 6 bases remained unmatched. The CDR3 consists of 14 residues. The CDR3 protein is CASSVSGNKETQYF. The CDR3, as DNA: TGTGCCAGCAGTGTCAGCGGGAACAAAGAGACCCAGTACTTC.

Comment on this clonotype: This may come from a read error, since a much larger clone is one base off. The gene calls are TRBV3-1 and TRBJ2-1, with D unclear. Germline V lookup: CDR1 LGHDT, CDR2 YNNKEL (reference sequence). This CDR3 is 16 amino acids long. The CDR3 region is CASSQDSGSSYDEQFF. The DNA for the CDR3 is TGTGCCAGCAGCCAAGATTCTGGGTCTTCCTACGATGAGCAGTTCTTC.

This clonotype turned up a few times. This chain joins TRBV12-3 or TRBV12-4 and TRBJ2-2; 7 nucleotides line up with TRBD2. Trimming took 8 bases from V and 2 from J; bases not matched to a gene: 11. The CDR3 runs 16 residues. CDR3 loop: CASGYRDYPNTGELFF. The CDR3 DNA reads TGTGCCAGCGGGTACCGGGACTACCCTAACACCGGGGAGCTGTTTTTT.

The chain has TRBV6-6 and TRBJ1-5, with D perhaps TRBD1 (6 bases). The length of the CDR3 is 16 residues. V dropped 4 bases and J dropped 2 bases, with 15 bases sitting between them. Germline lookup yields CDR1 MNHNY and CDR2 SVGAGI (reference sequence). CDR3 amino acids: CASSSQGSGGNQPQHF. The CDR3 DNA reads as TGTGCCAGCAGTTCCCAGGGGTCGGGGGGCAATCAGCCCCAGCATTTT.

V usage is TRBV20-1 and J usage is TRBJ2-5; D ambiguous. The length of the CDR3 is 14 residues. The V end lost 3 bases, the J end lost 5 bases, and 16 bases lay between the germline ends. The germline V gene has CDR1 DFQATT and CDR2 SNEGSKA (reference sequence). The CDR3 loop is CSASSQIVGETQYF. The CDR3 DNA reads TGCAGTGCTAGTTCCCAAATAGTGGGGGAGACCCAGTACTTC.

The sample holds one count of this clonotype. The chain links TRBV29-1 to TRBJ2-7; D might be TRBD1 or TRBD2, each matching 7 bases. Germline V gives CDR1 SQVTM, CDR2 ANQGSEA. This CDR3 region has 13 residues. The V gene lost 4 bases and the J gene lost 3 bases, with 13 bases spanning the gap. Here the CDR3 reads CSVVARGGYEQYF. In nucleotides, the CDR3 is TGCAGCGTTGTTGCCAGGGGGGGCTACGAGCAGTACTTC.

This clonotype was recorded only once. The chain links TRBV10-3 to TRBJ2-1; 7 nucleotides line up with TRBD1. Germline assignment: CDR1 ENHRY and CDR2 SYGVKD. The trim removed 10 bases at V and 7 bases at J, leaving 13 bases unmatched. The CDR3 has 14 residues. CDR3 DNA: TGTGCCACCGAGGGGGACAGCCCAACAAATGAGCAGTTCTTC. This translates into CATEGDSPTNEQFF.

A note on this clonotype: One base away lies a much larger clone, so this may be a sequencing read error. This chain uses TRBV25-1 with TRBJ2-3, with D hard to call. The germline V gene encodes CDR1 MGHDK and CDR2 SYGVNS. V was pared by 4 bases and J by 10 bases, with 18 bases between. This CDR3 has 14 amino acids. CDR3 residues: CASSGPGVLDAQYF. The CDR3 DNA follows: TGTGCCAGCAGTGGCCCAGGTGTTTTGGATGCGCAGTATTTT.

A word on this clonotype: A much larger clone lies one base from this, so it may be a read error. The V call is TRBV10-3, the J call TRBJ2-7; no reliable D call. V shed 0 bases and J shed 6 bases, with 12 bases lying between them. The CDR3 has 14 residues. Germline lookup yields CDR1 ENHRY and CDR2 SYGVKD. CDR3 residues: CAISESRTGLEQYF. CDR3 nucleotide sequence: TGTGCCATCAGTGAGTCGCGGACCGGGCTCGAGCAGTACTTC.

The sample holds many counts of this clonotype. V and J are TRBV7-2 and TRBJ2-3, with unresolved D. Trimming took off 1 base at V and 9 bases at J, with 5 bases between the two ends. This CDR3 comprises 11 residues. The V gene's germline CDR1 is SGHTA and CDR2 FQGNSA. This CDR3 is CASSLVWTQYF. CDR3 coding DNA: TGTGCCAGCAGCTTAGTGTGGACGCAGTATTTT. The whole variable domain, remainder taken from reference TRBV7-2 and TRBJ2-3, is GAGVSQSPSNKVTEKGKDVELRCDPISGHTALYWYRQSLGQGLEFLIYFQGNSAPDKSGLPSDRFSAERTGGSVSTLTIQRTQQEDSAVYLCASSLVWTQYFGPGTRLTVL.

The rearrangement links TRBV5-1 to TRBJ2-5; perhaps D is TRBD1 or TRBD2 (5 bases each). V dropped 4 bases and J dropped 4 bases, with 20 bases sitting between them. Germline values: CDR1 SGHRS, CDR2 YFSETQ. CDR3 length: 16 residues. CDR3 sequence reads: CASSPSQSLRGETQYF. DNA for the CDR3: TGCGCCAGCAGCCCGAGCCAGAGTCTGAGGGGAGAGACCCAGTACTTC.

V is TRBV5-1 and J is TRBJ2-6; no firm D call. Germline lookup yields CDR1 SGHRS and CDR2 YFSETQ. This CDR3 is built from 14 residues. V was shortened by 3 bases and J by 2 bases, with 6 bases between the two germline ends. The CDR3 bases are TGCGCCAGCAGCTACACCCCTGGGGCCAACGTCCTGACTTTC. Translated, it gives CASSYTPGANVLTF.

To note about this clonotype: This may come from a read error, since a much larger clone is one base off. The chain carries TRBV3-1 and TRBJ2-3, with 8 bases aligning to TRBD2. The J segment lost 1 base and the V segment lost 7 bases, leaving 4 bases of the junction unmatched. The germline V gene has CDR1 LGHDT and CDR2 YNNKEL (reference sequence). The CDR3 extends over 14 amino acids. CDR3 amino acids: CASMTSARTDTQYF. The CDR3 nucleotides are TGTGCCAGCATGACTAGCGCCCGCACAGATACGCAGTATTTT.

This clonotype has ten or more counts. The J gene is TRBJ2-7, the V gene TRBV3-1; 8 bases agree with TRBD1. The germline gives CDR1 LGHDT, CDR2 YNNKEL (reference sequence). Trimming took 0 bases from V and 3 from J; bases not matched to a gene: 7. The CDR3 spans 16 residues. In nucleotides, the CDR3 is TGTGCCAGCAGCCAAGATTGGCGGACAGGGAGCTACGAGCAGTACTTC. Its translation: CASSQDWRTGSYEQYF.

V and J are TRBV5-1 and TRBJ2-3; maybe TRBD2 (5 bases). The germline gives CDR1 SGHRS, CDR2 YFSETQ. The V end was cut by 4 bases, the J end by 5 bases, with 14 bases between. This CDR3 is built from 14 residues. The CDR3 DNA reads TGCGCCAGCAGCCCGGACTCAATTGGAGATACGCAGTATTTT. Amino acid sequence: CASSPDSIGDTQYF.

This clonotype was seen more than once but under ten times. The chain couples TRBV28 to TRBJ1-2; 8 nucleotides agree with TRBD1. J lost 7 bases, V lost 1 base, and 5 bases had no gene match. Germline CDR1 reads MDHEN; CDR2 reads SYDVKM. The CDR3 totals 14 residues. In nucleotides, the CDR3 is TGTGCCAGCAGTTTATTACAGGGGGACGGTGGCTACACCTTC. Its translation: CASSLLQGDGGYTF.

In its sample, this clonotype was seen many times. The chain employs TRBV11-2 and TRBJ2-7; 9 bases are shared with TRBD2. Germline CDR1 and CDR2: SGHAT and FQNNGV. Losses at the gene ends were 5 bases for V and 2 bases for J; bases not matched to a gene: 4. The CDR3 totals 14 residues. The chain's CDR3 is CASSKLAGAYEQYF. DNA for the CDR3: TGTGCCAGCAGCAAATTAGCGGGAGCCTACGAGCAGTACTTC.

The chain links TRBV24-1 to TRBJ2-3; D might be TRBD1 (6 bases). The ends were cut back, 5 bases at V and 3 bases at J, with 11 bases in the middle. This CDR3 is 14 amino acids long. CDR1 and CDR2 from the germline V gene are KGHDR and SFDVKD. The CDR3 DNA reads as TGTGCCACCAGTGTCTGGCAGGGGACAGATACGCAGTATTTT. Protein sequence: CATSVWQGTDTQYF.

The V and J genes are TRBV7-9 and TRBJ1-1; maybe TRBD1 (6 bases). The V gene's germline CDR1 is SEHNR and CDR2 FQNEAQ (reference sequence). This CDR3 contains 14 residues. The V end was cut by 5 bases, the J end by 5 bases, with 15 bases between. CDR3 DNA: TGTGCCAGCAGCCTACAGGGTAAGAGGACTGAAGCTTTCTTT. Translation gives CASSLQGKRTEAFF.

Notes on this clonotype: A much larger clonotype is one base distant, so this may be a read error. The rearrangement joins TRBV12-3 or TRBV12-4 to TRBJ1-1; a possible D gene is TRBD1 (5 bases). The CDR3 loop spans 14 amino acids. CDR3 loop: CASSPAGGGTEALF. CDR3 DNA sequence: TGTGCCAGCAGTCCGGCCGGGGGTGGTACTGAAGCTTTGTTT.

A remark on this clonotype: A clone one base away is much larger, so this may be a read error. The rearrangement joins TRBV27 to TRBJ2-5; 12 bases map to TRBD1. There are 15 residues in the CDR3. The J segment lost 11 bases and the V segment lost 5 bases, leaving 12 bases of the junction unmatched. CDR1 and CDR2 from the germline V gene are MNHEY and SMNVEV (reference sequence). This chain's CDR3 is CASSRGDRGLNEQYF. The CDR3 bases are TGTGCCAGCAGTCGCGGGGACAGGGGGCTCAATGAGCAGTACTTC.

The chain is built from TRBV10-3 and TRBJ2-7, with 9 bases identical to TRBD2. The CDR3 has 13 amino acids. Germline CDR1 is ENHRY and CDR2 is SYGVKD. Trimming at V came to 6 bases and at J to 4 bases, leaving 4 bases not matched to a gene. This chain's CDR3 is CAISGTSPYEQYF. The DNA of the CDR3 is TGTGCCATCAGCGGGACTAGCCCGTACGAGCAGTACTTC.

J is TRBJ2-7 and V is TRBV20-1; 10 bases are shared with TRBD1. The J segment lost 7 bases and the V segment lost 5 bases, leaving 11 bases of the junction unmatched. The CDR3 covers 14 residues. Germline CDR1 DFQATT, CDR2 SNEGSKA (reference sequence). The DNA for the CDR3 is TGCAGTGCTTCGAGACAGGGGGCCGTTATTGAGCAGTACTTC. It encodes CSASRQGAVIEQYF.

V usage is TRBV30 and J usage is TRBJ1-2; D possibly corresponds to TRBD1 (5 bases). V was shortened by 5 bases and J by 9 bases, with 16 bases between the two germline ends. This CDR3 is 12 amino acids long. Germline lookup yields CDR1 GTSNPN and CDR2 SVGIG (reference sequence). CDR3 amino acids: CAWGRDGNRYTF. CDR3 nucleotides: TGTGCCTGGGGACGGGACGGAAATCGCTACACCTTC. The whole variable domain, remainder taken from reference TRBV30 and TRBJ1-2, is SQTIHQWPATLVQPVGSPLSLECTVEGTSNPNLYWYRQAAGRGLQLLFYSVGIGQISSEVPQNLSASRPQDRQFILSSKKLLLSDSGFYLCAWGRDGNRYTFGSGTRLTVV.

This clonotype has ten or more counts. The chain is built from TRBV24-1 and TRBJ2-5; D is unresolved. The CDR3 covers 15 residues. The V and J ends lost 3 bases and 4 bases respectively, with 14 bases between them. In germline, CDR1 is KGHDR, CDR2 SFDVKD. The CDR3 bases are TGTGCCACCAGTGATCCCCGAGGTGGGGTAGAGACCCAGTACTTC. It is translated as CATSDPRGGVETQYF.

The J gene is TRBJ1-5, the V gene TRBV20-1; D is unclear. The germline gives CDR1 DFQATT, CDR2 SNEGSKA (reference sequence). V was pared by 3 bases and J by 0 bases, with 12 bases between. The CDR3 loop spans 15 amino acids. The chain's CDR3 is CSASIRTPSNQPQHF. The CDR3 nucleotides read TGCAGTGCTAGTATCCGGACCCCTAGCAATCAGCCCCAGCATTTT.

This clonotype was picked up a small number of times. The chain carries TRBV10-3 and TRBJ2-1; D uncertain. The CDR3 loop spans 12 amino acids. Trimming removed 6 bases from V and 6 bases from J, with 9 bases in between. Germline V lookup: CDR1 ENHRY, CDR2 SYGVKD. The CDR3, as DNA: TGTGCCATCAGCGCGTCAGGCAATGAGCAGTTCTTC. Amino acids: CAISASGNEQFF.

About this clonotype itself: A much larger clone lies a single base off, so this may be a read error. The chain couples TRBV7-9 to TRBJ2-1, with 7 bases lining up with TRBD2. Unmatched junction bases numbered 8, after V lost 7 bases and J lost 5 bases. Germline assignment: CDR1 SEHNR and CDR2 FQNEAQ (reference sequence). The CDR3 sequence is 14 residues long. The CDR3 protein is CASTGLVVNNEQFF. The CDR3 DNA sequence: TGTGCCAGCACCGGACTAGTGGTTAACAATGAGCAGTTCTTC. The complete variable domain, with remaining parts taken from reference TRBV7-9 and TRBJ2-1, reads DTGVSQNPRHKITKRGQNVTFRCDPISEHNRLYWYRQTLGQGPEFLTYFQNEAQLEKSRLLSDRFSAERPKGSFSTLEIQRTEQGDSAMYLCASTGLVVNNEQFFGPGTRLTVL.

V is TRBV7-9 and J is TRBJ2-1; 8 nucleotides line up with TRBD2. J gave up 3 bases and V 5 bases, and 9 bases lay outside the gene matches. The CDR3 is made up of 16 amino acids. CDR1 is SEHNR and CDR2 is FQNEAQ in the germline V gene (reference sequence). CDR3 sequence: CASSLPRGVFYNEQFF. CDR3 sequence (DNA): TGTGCCAGCAGCCTCCCGCGGGGGGTCTTCTACAATGAGCAGTTCTTC.